A selection of T cell receptor beta chains follows, all from one sample in a study of shared clonotypes between healthy human individuals. The assay was immunoSEQ multiplex PCR, and TCRdb's table has in-frame clones only and misses some. In the table there are 450,000 to 500,000 clones, more than 75% of which are singletons. Sequencing input: PBMCs. The origin of the receptors is a woman in her thirties or forties in good health. Some clones in this sample may be carry-over from other donors' samples. Both conserved end residues are part of each CDR3. The D gene is left open where the match is weak. Expanded clones are given a class, and other clones once, few, many or no size at all.

-	TRBV7-9	TRBJ2-7	-	CASSLAPGVHEQYF	TGTGCCAGCAGCTTAGCGCCAGGGGTCCACGAGCAGTACTTC
TRBD2	TRBV4-2	TRBJ2-7	-	CASSQTSGYSYEQYF	TGTGCCAGCAGCCAAACTAGCGGTTACTCCTACGAGCAGTACTTC
-	TRBV18	TRBJ2-2	-	CASSPPGRGTNTGELFF	TGTGCCAGCTCACCCCCGGGTAGGGGAACTAACACCGGGGAGCTGTTTTTT
-	TRBV4-1	TRBJ1-4	-	CASSQGRGVATNEKLFF	TGCGCCAGCAGCCAAGGTCGGGGGGTTGCAACTAATGAAAAACTGTTTTTT
-	TRBV19	TRBJ2-5	-	CASSIPPQETQYF	TGTGCCAGTAGTATACCCCCCCAAGAGACCCAGTACTTC
-	TRBV4-1	TRBJ1-2	-	CASSQDPGTSGGYTF	TGCGCCAGCAGCCAAGATCCAGGTACTAGCGGTGGCTACACCTTC
-	TRBV10-2	TRBJ1-4	few	CASSRSGKLFF	TGCGCCAGCAGTAGGTCAGGCAAACTGTTTTTT
TRBD2	TRBV7-7	TRBJ2-7	-	CASSFETSGNYEQYF	TGTGCCAGCAGCTTCGAGACTAGCGGGAACTACGAGCAGTACTTC
-	TRBV6-5	TRBJ1-2	-	CASTTARTYGYTF	TGTGCCAGCACCACAGCTCGTACCTATGGCTACACCTTC
-	TRBV6-5	TRBJ1-6	-	CASSYGRDNNSPLHF	TGTGCCAGCAGTTATGGCCGGGACAACAATTCACCCCTCCACTTT
TRBD2	TRBV9	TRBJ2-1	-	CASSPSATSGHNEQFF	TGTGCCAGCAGCCCCAGCGCAACTAGCGGACACAATGAGCAGTTCTTC
-	TRBV29-1	TRBJ1-2	-	CSAHSRGSYGYTF	TGCAGCGCGCACAGCAGGGGCTCCTATGGCTACACCTTC
TRBD1	TRBV5-1	TRBJ2-3	-	CASSSGQGGTDTQYF	TGCGCCAGCAGCTCTGGACAGGGGGGCACAGATACGCAGTATTTT
-	TRBV7-3	TRBJ2-3	-	CASSLDLGVGTDTQYF	TGTGCCAGCAGCTTAGACCTAGGGGTAGGAACAGATACGCAGTATTTT
-	TRBV5-1	TRBJ2-7	-	CASSFSGQGSGEQYF	TGCGCCAGCAGCTTTTCGGGACAAGGCTCGGGGGAGCAGTACTTC
TRBD2	TRBV18	TRBJ2-7	-	CASSLPGRFYEQYF	TGTGCCAGTTCATTGCCCGGGAGGTTCTACGAGCAGTACTTC
TRBD1	TRBV5-6	TRBJ1-2	-	CASSLGTDLPNYGYTF	TGTGCCAGCAGCTTAGGGACAGATTTACCTAACTATGGCTACACCTTC
-	TRBV4-2	TRBJ2-7	-	CASSQETGYYEQYF	TGTGCCAGCAGCCAAGAGACAGGTTACTACGAGCAGTACTTC
-	TRBV28	TRBJ1-6	-	CASRDHADNSPLHF	TGTGCCAGCAGGGACCATGCCGATAATTCACCCCTCCACTTT
TRBD1	TRBV28	TRBJ2-2	-	CASSPGQVTGELFF	TGTGCCAGCAGTCCGGGACAGGTGACCGGGGAGCTGTTTTTT
-	TRBV5-6	TRBJ1-2	-	CASMSYGLYGYTF	TGTGCCAGCATGTCCTACGGGTTGTATGGCTACACCTTC
-	TRBV20-1	TRBJ2-7	-	CSARMDLEQYF	TGCAGTGCTAGAATGGACTTAGAGCAGTACTTC
-	TRBV5-1	TRBJ2-5	few	CASSLVAGSTMGEQYF	TGCGCCAGCAGCTTGGTGGCGGGATCTACTATGGGGGAGCAGTACTTC
-	TRBV6-1	TRBJ1-1	-	CASSGVQGGIAEAFF	TGTGCCAGCAGTGGGGTACAGGGTGGTATAGCTGAAGCTTTCTTT
TRBD1	TRBV15	TRBJ1-5	-	CATSPSDRGLSQPQHF	TGTGCCACCAGCCCCTCGGACAGGGGGTTGTCTCAGCCCCAGCATTTT
-	TRBV29-1	TRBJ2-7	-	CSVGLAYEQYF	TGCAGCGTTGGATTGGCCTACGAGCAGTACTTC
-	TRBV9	TRBJ2-5	-	CASSVYGGGKETQYF	TGTGCCAGCAGCGTATACGGCGGAGGGAAAGAGACCCAGTACTTC
TRBD1	TRBV5-1	TRBJ1-2	-	CASSLVPGGRDGYTF	TGCGCCAGCAGCTTGGTGCCAGGGGGCAGGGATGGCTACACCTTC
-	TRBV7-8	TRBJ2-1	once	CASSLAVGEQFF	TGTGCCAGCAGCCTCGCCGTGGGTGAGCAGTTCTTC
-	TRBV2	TRBJ2-2	-	CASSEVDRPTGELFF	TGTGCCAGCAGTGAAGTTGACAGACCCACCGGGGAGCTGTTTTTT
-	TRBV7-9	TRBJ1-1	-	CASSLEVGGAAFF	TGTGCCAGCAGCTTAGAGGTCGGGGGGGCGGCTTTCTTT
-	TRBV10-3	TRBJ1-3	-	CAIRGTSGNTIYF	TGTGCCATCAGGGGGACCTCTGGAAACACCATATATTTT
-	TRBV4-2	TRBJ1-1	-	CASSQGQTSSEAFF	TGTGCCAGCAGCCAAGGTCAAACCTCCTCTGAAGCTTTCTTT
TRBD2	TRBV7-2	TRBJ2-7	-	CASSSPTSGSIYEQYF	TGTGCCAGCAGCTCCCCGACTAGCGGGAGTATTTACGAGCAGTACTTC
-	TRBV15	TRBJ2-7	-	CATSRDLGRARGDEQYF	TGTGCCACCAGCAGAGATTTGGGCAGGGCACGAGGGGACGAGCAGTACTTC
-	TRBV4-1	TRBJ2-1	few	CASSQERYQSYEQFF	TGCGCCAGCAGCCAAGAACGTTATCAGTCTTATGAGCAGTTCTTC
-	TRBV28	TRBJ1-2	-	CASNLRNYGYTF	TGTGCCAGCAACCTACGGAACTATGGCTACACCTTC
TRBD1	TRBV28	TRBJ1-2	-	CASNRGNYGYTF	TGTGCCAGCAACAGGGGCAACTATGGCTACACCTTC
TRBD2	TRBV7-6	TRBJ2-5	-	CASSPGGGDGETQYF	TGTGCCAGCAGCCCCGGGGGGGGTGACGGAGAGACCCAGTACTTC
-	TRBV28	TRBJ2-7	-	CASRPPGRTAYEQYF	TGTGCCAGCAGGCCCCCGGGGCGGACTGCCTACGAGCAGTACTTC
-	TRBV5-1	TRBJ1-2	-	CASSLESPNYGYTF	TGCGCCAGCAGCTTGGAAAGTCCTAACTATGGCTACACCTTC
-	TRBV4-2	TRBJ2-5	-	CASSHGLQETQYF	TGTGCCAGCAGCCATGGGCTCCAAGAGACCCAGTACTTC
TRBD1	TRBV28	TRBJ1-2	-	CASSFPGGYGYTF	TGTGCCAGCAGTTTCCCAGGGGGGTATGGCTACACCTTC
-	TRBV9	TRBJ2-7	-	CASSVEGGGRGTYEQYF	TGTGCCAGCAGCGTAGAGGGCGGAGGCAGAGGGACCTACGAGCAGTACTTC
-	TRBV7-7	TRBJ2-5	few	CASSLHLGADETQYF	TGTGCTAGCAGCTTACATTTGGGGGCCGATGAGACCCAGTACTTC
TRBD1	TRBV15	TRBJ1-5	-	CATSRGRLGTVNQPQHF	TGTGCCACCAGCAGAGGACGACTAGGGACAGTTAATCAGCCCCAGCATTTT